This section outlines one TCR beta chain sequence together with its context. The antigen is not known. Collection occurred without any documented infections or immune events in donors. These data belong to a study of identifying expanded T cells in peripheral blood. Study observations and caveats: Across healthy donors, higher total template counts meant significantly greater approximately two-week count variance. Over approximately two and four weeks, about 17 and 20 clones changed, versus more than 1 between replicates.

Method: immunoSEQ multiplex PCR; TCRdb's copy keeps in-frame clones and lacks some. The sample holds 80,000 to 90,000 clones; about 88% are singletons and the top ten take 2.5% to 3%. The CDR3 length is 17 residues. Germline V gives CDR1 SGHRS, CDR2 YFSETQ. Trimming shortened V by 3 bases and J by 0 bases, and 16 bases separated the two germline ends. Sequenced input: blood. This chain connects TRBV5-1 to TRBJ2-1; D is perhaps TRBD1 (6 bases). This TCR was recovered from a person aged 18-70 years in good health. CDR3 loop: CASSYSLGTTSYNEQFF. CDR3 coding DNA: TGCGCCAGCAGCTATTCACTAGGGACAACCTCCTACAATGAGCAGTTCTTC.